This TCR beta chain was captured in a study of CXCR3-negative and CXCR3-positive naive CD8 T cells. Study-wide findings and caveats: Both naive subsets showed comparably high diversity, and memory CD8+ cells showed much lower diversity. TRB CDR3 properties indicated TCR strength, while surface CD5 was similar across naive subsets. In naive cells, CXCR3-negative and CXCR3-positive subsets had similar TRBV-TRBJ usage; memory cells differed.

The libraries of TRB cDNA were prepared using 5' RACE with UMI labels. No DNA is given; TCRdb re-called the 5' RACE reads and lists each CDR3 protein once. The table lists over 100,000 distinct CDR3 sequences, with roughly 0.29% in the top ten. The CDR3 is 14 amino acids. CDR1 is SEHNR, CDR2 FQNEAQ, per germline (reference sequence). Subsets of CD8+ T cells were each sorted in triplicate at approximately 300,000 cells apiece. Of note for this clonotype: The antigen remains undetermined.

The chain joins TRBV7-9 to TRBJ1-5; TCRdb's D gene call, TRBD1, goes unchecked for lack of DNA. The receptor was derived from a human donor in good health. Some clones in this sample may be carry-over from other donors' samples. Sequencing input: naive CXCR3- CD8+ T cells from blood. Subset denoted: CD45RO-CCR7+CD27+CD95- naive CD8+ T cells lacking CXCR3 (TNR3-). Here the CDR3 reads CASSFGQGVGPQHF.